This T cell receptor (beta chain) was identified during a study of human T cells and chemical hapten exposure. Trimming took 3 bases from V and 8 from J, leaving 14 bases between them. Germline V gene sequence: CDR1 LGHDT, CDR2 YNNKEL (reference sequence). This CDR3 contains 14 residues. MiXCR was run by TCRdb on the RACE reads, yielding one entry per CDR3 protein. The profile shows 79,000 or so distinct CDR3 sequences, around 10% of them singletons. The sample's time point: patch test 1, 2 weeks after DPC sensitization. Specified treatment: therapeutic diphenylcyclopropenone sensitization with weekly scalp DPC. Suited to DPC and affected by alopecia, the donors ranged from 18 to 70 years old.

The receptor's source is a woman between 50 and 59 years old with alopecia areata. Some clones in this sample may be carry-over from other donors' samples. The sample was whole blood, taken in connection with sensitization to the hapten diphenylcyclopropenone (DPC). This sequence joins TRBV3-1 and TRBJ1-5; D uncertain. The DNA for the CDR3 is TGTGCCAGCAGCCAGGGCAATTTTAAGGAGCCCCAGCATTTT. This gives the protein CASSQGNFKEPQHF.